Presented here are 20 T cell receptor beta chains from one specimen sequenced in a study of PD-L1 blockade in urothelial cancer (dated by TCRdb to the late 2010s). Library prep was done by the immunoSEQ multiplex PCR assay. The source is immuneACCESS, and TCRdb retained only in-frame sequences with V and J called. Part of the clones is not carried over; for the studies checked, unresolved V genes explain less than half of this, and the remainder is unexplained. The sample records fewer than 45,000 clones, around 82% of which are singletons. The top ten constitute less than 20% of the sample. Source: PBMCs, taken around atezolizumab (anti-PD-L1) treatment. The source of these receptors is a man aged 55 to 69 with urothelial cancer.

CDR3 protein: CASGASGTDTQYF. The CDR3 coding sequence is TGTGCCAGCGGGGCTAGCGGCACAGATACGCAGTATTTT. The rearrangement links TRBV6-6 to TRBJ2-3, with a weak D call TRBD2 (6 bases). Trimming pared 8 bases from V and 1 base from J, leaving 10 bases between. The CDR3 sequence is 13 residues long. The germline V gene has CDR1 MNHNY and CDR2 SVGAGI (reference sequence).

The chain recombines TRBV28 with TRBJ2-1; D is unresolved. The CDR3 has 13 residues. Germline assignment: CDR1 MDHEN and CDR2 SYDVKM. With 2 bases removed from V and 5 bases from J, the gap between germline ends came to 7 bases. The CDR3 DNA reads TGTGCCAGCAGTTTAGCGACTGACAATGAGCAGTTCTTC. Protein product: CASSLATDNEQFF.

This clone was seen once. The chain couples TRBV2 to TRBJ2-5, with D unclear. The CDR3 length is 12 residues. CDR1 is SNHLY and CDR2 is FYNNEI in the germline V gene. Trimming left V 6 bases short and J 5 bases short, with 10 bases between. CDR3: CASSPNRETQYF. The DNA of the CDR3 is TGTGCCAGCAGCCCAAACCGGGAGACCCAGTACTTC.

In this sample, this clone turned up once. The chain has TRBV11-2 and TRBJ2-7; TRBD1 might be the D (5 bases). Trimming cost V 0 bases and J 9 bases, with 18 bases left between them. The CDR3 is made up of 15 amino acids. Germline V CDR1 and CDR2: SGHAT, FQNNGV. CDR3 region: CASSLDGSRGGRQYF. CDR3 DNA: TGTGCCAGCAGCTTAGATGGCTCTAGGGGCGGTAGGCAGTACTTC.

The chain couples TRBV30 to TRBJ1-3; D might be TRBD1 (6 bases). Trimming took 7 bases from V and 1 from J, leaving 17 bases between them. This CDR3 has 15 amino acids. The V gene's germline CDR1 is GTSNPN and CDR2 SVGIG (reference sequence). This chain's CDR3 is CAFRPLQGSGNTIYF. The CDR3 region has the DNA TGTGCCTTTAGGCCGTTACAGGGATCTGGAAACACCATATATTTT.

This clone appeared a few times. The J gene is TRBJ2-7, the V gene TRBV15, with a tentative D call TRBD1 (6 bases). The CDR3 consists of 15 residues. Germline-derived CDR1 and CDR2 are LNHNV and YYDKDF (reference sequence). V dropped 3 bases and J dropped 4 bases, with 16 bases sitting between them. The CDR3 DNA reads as TGTGCCACCAGCAGCCCTGGACAGAAGGAGTACGAGCAGTACTTC. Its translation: CATSSPGQKEYEQYF.

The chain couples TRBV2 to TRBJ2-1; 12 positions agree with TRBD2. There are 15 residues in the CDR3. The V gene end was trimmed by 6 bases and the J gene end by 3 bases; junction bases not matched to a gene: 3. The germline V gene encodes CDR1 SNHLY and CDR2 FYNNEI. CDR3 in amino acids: CASSLLAGGYNEQFF. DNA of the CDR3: TGTGCCAGCAGCTTACTAGCGGGAGGCTACAATGAGCAGTTCTTC.

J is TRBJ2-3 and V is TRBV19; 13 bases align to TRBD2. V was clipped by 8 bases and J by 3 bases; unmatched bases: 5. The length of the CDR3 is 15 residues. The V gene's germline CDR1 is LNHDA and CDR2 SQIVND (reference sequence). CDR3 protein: CASSTSGGGTDTQYF. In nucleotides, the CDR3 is TGTGCCAGTTCTACTAGCGGGGGGGGGACAGATACGCAGTATTTT.

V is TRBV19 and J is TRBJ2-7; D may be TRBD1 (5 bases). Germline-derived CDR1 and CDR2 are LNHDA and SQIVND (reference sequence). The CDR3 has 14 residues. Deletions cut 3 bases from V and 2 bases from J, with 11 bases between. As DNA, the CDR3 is TGTGCCAGTAGTATTTCGCAGGGCCCCTACGAGCAGTACTTC. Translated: CASSISQGPYEQYF.

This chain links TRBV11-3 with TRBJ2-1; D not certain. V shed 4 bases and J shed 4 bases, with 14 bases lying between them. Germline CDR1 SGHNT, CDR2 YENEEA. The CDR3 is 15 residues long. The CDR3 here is CASSSNPVPYNEQFF. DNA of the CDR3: TGTGCCAGCAGCTCGAACCCAGTCCCGTACAATGAGCAGTTCTTC.

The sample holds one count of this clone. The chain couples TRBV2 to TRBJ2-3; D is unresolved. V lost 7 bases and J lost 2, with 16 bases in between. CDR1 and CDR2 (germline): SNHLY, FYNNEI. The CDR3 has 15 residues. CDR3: CASTPNRKTTDTQYF. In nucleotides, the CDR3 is TGTGCCAGCACCCCCAACAGAAAAACCACAGATACGCAGTATTTT.

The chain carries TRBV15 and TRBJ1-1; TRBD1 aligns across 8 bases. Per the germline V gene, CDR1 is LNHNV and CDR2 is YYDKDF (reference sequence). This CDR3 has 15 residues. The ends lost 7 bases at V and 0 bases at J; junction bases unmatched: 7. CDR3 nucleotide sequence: TGTGCCACCATCGGACAGGGCTCGCTGAACACTGAAGCTTTCTTT. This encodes CATIGQGSLNTEAFF.

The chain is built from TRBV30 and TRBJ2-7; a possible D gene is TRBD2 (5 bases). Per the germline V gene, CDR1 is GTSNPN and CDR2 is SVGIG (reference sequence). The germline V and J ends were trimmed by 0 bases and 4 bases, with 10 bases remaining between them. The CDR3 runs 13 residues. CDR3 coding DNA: TGTGCCTGGAGTGTACTAGGGTCATACGAGCAGTACTTC. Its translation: CAWSVLGSYEQYF. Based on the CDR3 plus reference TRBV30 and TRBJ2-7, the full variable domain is SQTIHQWPATLVQPVGSPLSLECTVEGTSNPNLYWYRQAAGRGLQLLFYSVGIGQISSEVPQNLSASRPQDRQFILSSKKLLLSDSGFYLCAWSVLGSYEQYFGPGTRLTVT.

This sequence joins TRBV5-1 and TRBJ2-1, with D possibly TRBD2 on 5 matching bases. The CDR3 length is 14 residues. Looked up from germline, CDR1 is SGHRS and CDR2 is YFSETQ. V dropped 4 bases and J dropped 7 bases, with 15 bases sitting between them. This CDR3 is CASSPARAGNEQFF. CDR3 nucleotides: TGCGCCAGCAGCCCTGCGAGGGCCGGGAATGAGCAGTTCTTC. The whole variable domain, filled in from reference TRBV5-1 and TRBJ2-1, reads KAGVTQTPRYLIKTRGQQVTLSCSPISGHRSVSWYQQTPGQGLQFLFEYFSETQRNKGNFPGRFSGRQFSNSRSEMNVSTLELGDSALYLCASSPARAGNEQFFGPGTRLTVL.

CDR3 in DNA: TGTGCCAGCAGCTCAGGGACTAGCGGGGTTTACGAGCAGTACTTC. Translated: CASSSGTSGVYEQYF. The chain joins TRBV7-2 to TRBJ2-7; TRBD2 matches 13 bases. Germline V gives CDR1 SGHTA, CDR2 FQGNSA. This CDR3 is 15 amino acids long. With V trimmed by 4 bases and J by 4 bases, 4 bases remained unmatched.

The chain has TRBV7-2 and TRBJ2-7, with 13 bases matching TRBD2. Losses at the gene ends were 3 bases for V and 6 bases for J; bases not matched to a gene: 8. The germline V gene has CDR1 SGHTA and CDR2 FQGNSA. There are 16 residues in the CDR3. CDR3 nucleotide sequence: TGTGCCAGCAGCTTGGAAGGGACTAGCGGGAAGCTCGAGCAGTACTTC. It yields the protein CASSLEGTSGKLEQYF.

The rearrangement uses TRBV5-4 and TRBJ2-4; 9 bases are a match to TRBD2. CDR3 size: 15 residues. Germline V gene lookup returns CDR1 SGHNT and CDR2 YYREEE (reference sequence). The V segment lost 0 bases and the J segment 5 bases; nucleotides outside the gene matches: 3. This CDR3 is CASSLGPSGENIQYF. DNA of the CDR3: TGTGCCAGCAGCTTGGGGCCTAGCGGGGAAAACATTCAGTACTTC.

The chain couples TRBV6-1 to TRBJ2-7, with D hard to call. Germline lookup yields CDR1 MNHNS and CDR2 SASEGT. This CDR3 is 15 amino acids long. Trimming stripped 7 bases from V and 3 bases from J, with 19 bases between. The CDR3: CASTFDPLSVYEQYF. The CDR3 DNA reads TGTGCCAGCACTTTCGACCCATTAAGCGTCTACGAGCAGTACTTC.

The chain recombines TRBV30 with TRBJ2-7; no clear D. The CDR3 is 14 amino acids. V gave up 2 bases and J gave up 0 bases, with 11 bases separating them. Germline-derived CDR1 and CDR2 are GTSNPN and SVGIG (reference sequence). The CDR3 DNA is TGTGCCTGGAGTTCCGGCCCTAGCTCCTACGAGCAGTACTTC. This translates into CAWSSGPSSYEQYF. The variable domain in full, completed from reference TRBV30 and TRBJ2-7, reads SQTIHQWPATLVQPVGSPLSLECTVEGTSNPNLYWYRQAAGRGLQLLFYSVGIGQISSEVPQNLSASRPQDRQFILSSKKLLLSDSGFYLCAWSSGPSSYEQYFGPGTRLTVT.

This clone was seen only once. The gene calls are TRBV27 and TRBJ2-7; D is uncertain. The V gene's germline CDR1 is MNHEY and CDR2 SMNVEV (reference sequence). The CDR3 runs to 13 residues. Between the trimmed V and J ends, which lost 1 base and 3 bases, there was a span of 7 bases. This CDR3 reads CASSLWPYYEQYF. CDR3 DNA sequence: TGTGCCAGCAGTTTATGGCCATACTACGAGCAGTACTTC.